This T cell receptor beta chain was recorded in a study of CD8+CD57+ T cells in acquired aplastic anemia. Trimming cost V 4 bases and J 3 bases, with 19 bases left between them. The germline gives CDR1 SEHNR, CDR2 FQNEAQ (reference sequence). This CDR3 is built from 16 residues. For CDR3 and TCR beta VDJ profiling, genomic DNA was the template used. MiXCR, run by TCRdb on the reads, gives a single entry per CDR3 protein. The sample records fewer than 250,000 distinct CDR3 sequences, more than 45% being singletons. This clonotype was found many times. Sequenced patients had shown CD8+CD57+ cell expansion by flow cytometry. Untreated patients provided the blood samples, with no therapy given before sampling.

Sequenced input: sorted CD4+, CD8+, or CD8+CD57+ T cells (not recorded which) from PBMCs. The chain employs TRBV7-9 and TRBJ2-7, with D tentatively TRBD1 (5 bases). The sequence derives from a human donor with aplastic anemia. The CDR3 sequence is CASSSIGSQGYYEQYF. The CDR3 coding sequence is TGTGCCAGCAGCTCTATTGGGTCGCAGGGCTACTACGAGCAGTACTTC. Drawing the rest from reference TRBV7-9 and TRBJ2-7, the complete variable domain is DTGVSQNPRHKITKRGQNVTFRCDPISEHNRLYWYRQTLGQGPEFLTYFQNEAQLEKSRLLSDRFSAERPKGSFSTLEIQRTEQGDSAMYLCASSSIGSQGYYEQYFGPGTRLTVT.